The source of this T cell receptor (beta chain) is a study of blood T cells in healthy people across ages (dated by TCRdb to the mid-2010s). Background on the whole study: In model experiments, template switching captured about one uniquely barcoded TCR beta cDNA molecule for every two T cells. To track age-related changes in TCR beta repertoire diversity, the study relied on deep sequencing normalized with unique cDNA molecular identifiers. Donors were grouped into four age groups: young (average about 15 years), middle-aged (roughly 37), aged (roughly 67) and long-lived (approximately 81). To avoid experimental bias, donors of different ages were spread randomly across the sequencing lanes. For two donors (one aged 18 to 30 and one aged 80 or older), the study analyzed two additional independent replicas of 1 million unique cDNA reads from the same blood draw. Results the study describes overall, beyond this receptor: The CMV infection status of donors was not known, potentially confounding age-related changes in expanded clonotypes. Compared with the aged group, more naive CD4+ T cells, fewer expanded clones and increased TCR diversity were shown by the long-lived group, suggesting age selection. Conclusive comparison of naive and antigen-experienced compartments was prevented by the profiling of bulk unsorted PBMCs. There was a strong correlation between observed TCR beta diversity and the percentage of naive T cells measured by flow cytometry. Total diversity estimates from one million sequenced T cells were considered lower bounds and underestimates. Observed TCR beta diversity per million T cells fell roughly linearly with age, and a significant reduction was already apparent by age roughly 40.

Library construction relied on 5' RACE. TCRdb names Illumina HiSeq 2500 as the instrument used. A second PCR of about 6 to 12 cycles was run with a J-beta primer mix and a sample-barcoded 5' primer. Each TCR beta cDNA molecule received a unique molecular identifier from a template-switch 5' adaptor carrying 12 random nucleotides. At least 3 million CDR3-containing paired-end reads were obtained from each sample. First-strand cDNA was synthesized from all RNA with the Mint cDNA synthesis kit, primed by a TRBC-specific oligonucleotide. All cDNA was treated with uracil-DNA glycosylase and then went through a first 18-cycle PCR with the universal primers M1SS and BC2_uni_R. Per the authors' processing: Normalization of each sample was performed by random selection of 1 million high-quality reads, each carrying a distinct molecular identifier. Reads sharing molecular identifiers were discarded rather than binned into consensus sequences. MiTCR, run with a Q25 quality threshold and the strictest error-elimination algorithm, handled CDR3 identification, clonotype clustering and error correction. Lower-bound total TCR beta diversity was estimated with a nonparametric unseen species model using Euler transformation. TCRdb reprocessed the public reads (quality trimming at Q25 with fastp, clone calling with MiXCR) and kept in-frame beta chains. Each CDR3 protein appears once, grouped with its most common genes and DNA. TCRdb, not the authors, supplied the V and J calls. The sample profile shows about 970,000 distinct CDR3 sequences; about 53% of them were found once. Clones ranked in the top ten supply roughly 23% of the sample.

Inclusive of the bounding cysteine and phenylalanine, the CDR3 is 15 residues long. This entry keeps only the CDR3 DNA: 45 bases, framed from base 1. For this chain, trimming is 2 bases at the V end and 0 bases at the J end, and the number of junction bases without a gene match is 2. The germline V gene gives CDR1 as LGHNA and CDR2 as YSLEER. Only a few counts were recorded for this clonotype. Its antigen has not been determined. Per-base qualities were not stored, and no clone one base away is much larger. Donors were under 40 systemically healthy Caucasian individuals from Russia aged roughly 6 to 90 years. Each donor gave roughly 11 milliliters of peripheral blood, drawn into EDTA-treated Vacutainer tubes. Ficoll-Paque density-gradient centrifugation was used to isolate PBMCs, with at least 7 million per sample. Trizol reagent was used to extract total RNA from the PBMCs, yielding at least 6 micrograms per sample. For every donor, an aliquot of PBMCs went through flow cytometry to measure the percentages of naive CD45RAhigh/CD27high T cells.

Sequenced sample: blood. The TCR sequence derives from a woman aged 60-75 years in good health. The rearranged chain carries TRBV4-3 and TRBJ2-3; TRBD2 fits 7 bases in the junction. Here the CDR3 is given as CASSQSTSSTDTQYF. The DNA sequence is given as TGCGCCAGCAGCCAATCGACTAGCAGCACAGATACGCAGTATTTT.